Presented here are 27 T cell receptor beta chains from one specimen sequenced in a study of beta chain features in type 1 diabetes. The study, taken as a whole, reports: Among patients with Type 1 diabetes, TCRB CDR3s were moderately but significantly shorter in every one of the four CD4+ subsets.

Isolated RNA was reverse transcribed in full, so expressed TCRB transcripts were sequenced. Libraries were prepared by immunoSEQ multiplex PCR; TCRdb keeps only in-frame clonotypes and omits some of them. This sample has around 690,000 clones, with around an eighth found just once. These TCRs are of unknown antigen specificity. Specimen: naive CD4+ T cells from blood. All receptors derive from a man under 40 with type 1 diabetes.

The chain links TRBV9 to TRBJ2-2, with TRBD1 as a possible D gene (5 bases). This CDR3 is 13 amino acids long. Germline CDR1 and CDR2: SGDLS and YYNGEE. The V gene lost 4 bases and the J gene lost 9 bases, with 13 bases spanning the gap. CDR3 in DNA: TGTGCCAGCAGCAATCGACAGAGCTGGGAGCTGTTTTTT. This gives the protein CASSNRQSWELFF.

On this clone itself: The identical CDR3 is also encoded by other nucleotide sequences in the sample. The chain joins TRBV18 to TRBJ2-2; TRBD1 matches 8 bases. This CDR3 has 15 residues. The junction had 2 bases not matched to a gene; V was cut back by 0 bases and J by 5 bases. Germline V CDR1 and CDR2: KGHSH, LQKENI. This CDR3 is CASSPPGQETGELFF. The CDR3 bases are TGTGCCAGCTCACCACCGGGACAGGAGACCGGGGAGCTGTTTTTT.

V is TRBV4-3 and J is TRBJ1-3; D remains unclear. CDR1 and CDR2 from the germline V gene are LGHNA and YSLEER. The CDR3 contains 16 residues. V lost 3 bases to trimming and J lost 0 bases, with 12 bases between them. The CDR3 loop reads CASSHRLRSSGNTIYF. The DNA for the CDR3 is TGCGCCAGCAGCCACCGACTCCGTAGCTCTGGAAACACCATATATTTT.

The V call is TRBV18, the J call TRBJ2-1; 11 nucleotides align to TRBD1. The CDR3 consists of 16 residues. The germline V gene encodes CDR1 KGHSH and CDR2 LQKENI. J was trimmed by 7 bases and V by 4 bases; bases with no gene match: 9. The DNA of the CDR3 is TGTGCCAGCTCACTAACGGAAGGACAGGGGGCGAATGAGCAGTTCTTC. Its translation: CASSLTEGQGANEQFF.

This chain joins TRBV28 and TRBJ2-7; D remains ambiguous. V lost 10 bases to trimming and J lost 1 base, with 14 bases between them. The CDR3 has 13 amino acids. Germline CDR1 and CDR2: MDHEN and SYDVKM. CDR3 nucleotide sequence: TGTGCCACCCAGGCTGACCTTTCCTACGAGCAGTACTTC. It codes for CATQADLSYEQYF. The variable domain in full, completed from reference TRBV28 and TRBJ2-7, reads DVKVTQSSRYLVKRTGEKVFLECVQDMDHENMFWYRQDPGLGLRLIYFSYDVKMKEKGDIPEGYSVSREKKERFSLILESASTNQTSMYLCATQADLSYEQYFGPGTRLTVT.

This clone was counted a few times. The chain recombines TRBV7-3 with TRBJ1-1; 9 bases agree with TRBD1. CDR1 SGHTA and CDR2 FQGTGA come from the germline V gene. CDR3 length: 14 amino acids. Germline trimming cut 5 bases from V and 4 bases from J; bases unmatched to any gene: 5. This chain's CDR3 is CASSLQGARTEAFF. CDR3 sequence (DNA): TGTGCCAGCAGCCTACAGGGGGCGCGCACTGAAGCTTTCTTT.

The chain couples TRBV10-2 to TRBJ1-2, with TRBD1 matching over 7 bases. Per the germline V gene, CDR1 is WSHSY and CDR2 is SAAADI. Trimming removed 4 bases from V and 0 bases from J; junction bases left unmatched: 2. The CDR3 has 14 residues. CDR3 sequence (DNA): TGCGCCAGCAGTGTAGACAGGGCTAACTATGGCTACACCTTC. This gives the protein CASSVDRANYGYTF.

The chain employs TRBV15 and TRBJ2-1; 11 positions match TRBD2. Germline values: CDR1 LNHNV, CDR2 YYDKDF (reference sequence). The length of the CDR3 is 16 residues. Trimming removed 5 bases from V and 5 bases from J; junction bases left unmatched: 8. The chain's CDR3 is CATSPQTSGMHNEQFF. Written as DNA, the CDR3 is TGTGCCACCAGCCCGCAGACTAGCGGGATGCACAATGAGCAGTTCTTC.

CDR3 residues: CASSVNPEADSPLHF. CDR3 sequence (DNA): TGTGCCAGCAGCGTTAACCCCGAAGCGGATTCACCCCTCCACTTT. This chain links TRBV9 with TRBJ1-6, with D unclear. Germline lookup yields CDR1 SGDLS and CDR2 YYNGEE. CDR3 length: 15 amino acids. V lost 2 bases and J 8 bases, leaving 14 bases between the germline ends. Full variable domain (missing parts from reference TRBV9 and TRBJ1-6): DSGVTQTPKHLITATGQRVTLRCSPRSGDLSVYWYQQSLDQGLQFLIQYYNGEERAKGNILERFSAQQFPDLHSELNLSSLELGDSALYFCASSVNPEADSPLHFGNGTRLTVT.

This clone appeared a few times. The rearrangement uses TRBV7-2 and TRBJ2-5, with a possible D match to TRBD1 (6 bases). V was pared by 1 base and J by 2 bases, with 11 bases between. CDR1 is SGHTA and CDR2 is FQGNSA in the germline V gene. This CDR3 has 15 amino acids. The CDR3, as DNA: TGTGCCAGCAGCTTAGGGGACAAGACGCAAGAGACCCAGTACTTC. Encoded protein: CASSLGDKTQETQYF.

The chain links TRBV11-2 to TRBJ2-6; no reliable D call. V lost 1 base to trimming and J lost 1 base, with 5 bases between them. The germline V gene encodes CDR1 SGHAT and CDR2 FQNNGV. This CDR3 spans 15 amino acids. CDR3 amino acids: CASSLGLSGANVLTF. CDR3 sequence (DNA): TGTGCCAGCAGCTTAGGTTTGTCTGGGGCCAACGTCCTGACTTTC.

This clone has a handful of counts. The chain uses TRBV7-9 and TRBJ1-1; D is unresolved. The germline V gene has CDR1 SEHNR and CDR2 FQNEAQ (reference sequence). This CDR3 comprises 13 residues. V was shortened by 3 bases and J by 2 bases, with 7 bases between the two germline ends. CDR3 in amino acids: CASSFDINTEAFF. Written as DNA, the CDR3 is TGTGCCAGCAGCTTCGACATTAACACTGAAGCTTTCTTT. The variable domain in full, completed from reference TRBV7-9 and TRBJ1-1, reads DTGVSQNPRHKITKRGQNVTFRCDPISEHNRLYWYRQTLGQGPEFLTYFQNEAQLEKSRLLSDRFSAERPKGSFSTLEIQRTEQGDSAMYLCASSFDINTEAFFGQGTRLTVV.

Only a few counts were recorded for this clone. This sequence joins TRBV5-1 and TRBJ2-1; TRBD2 agrees at 7 bases. The V gene's germline CDR1 is SGHRS and CDR2 YFSETQ. The CDR3 length is 14 residues. V gave up 6 bases and J gave up 5 bases; unmatched junction bases: 8. The CDR3 region has the DNA TGCGCCAGCAAACGGGGGGACGAGGACAATGAGCAGTTCTTC. Protein sequence: CASKRGDEDNEQFF.

This clone was picked up a small number of times. The chain has TRBV7-2 and TRBJ2-5; no clear D. Germline V gives CDR1 SGHTA, CDR2 FQGNSA. This CDR3 comprises 13 residues. V was clipped by 3 bases and J by 4 bases, with 9 bases between them. The DNA of the CDR3 is TGTGCCAGCAGCTTCGGATGGCGAGAGACCCAGTACTTC. As protein: CASSFGWRETQYF. Supplemented by reference TRBV7-2 and TRBJ2-5, the full variable domain reads GAGVSQSPSNKVTEKGKDVELRCDPISGHTALYWYRQSLGQGLEFLIYFQGNSAPDKSGLPSDRFSAERTGGSVSTLTIQRTQQEDSAVYLCASSFGWRETQYFGPGTRLLVL.

This clone was counted at least ten times. The chain has TRBV14 and TRBJ1-1; the D is unclear. The CDR3 totals 13 residues. Germline V gives CDR1 SGHDN, CDR2 FVKESK. Between the trimmed V and J ends, which lost 4 bases and 4 bases, there was a span of 10 bases. The CDR3 coding sequence is TGTGCCAGCAGCCCCAGAACCTTCACTGAAGCTTTCTTT. Translation gives CASSPRTFTEAFF.

The chain carries TRBV7-2 and TRBJ2-7, with TRBD1 matching 8 bases. CDR3 length equals 17 residues. V lost 5 bases and J lost 0; bases outside the gene matches: 12. Germline CDR1 is SGHTA and CDR2 is FQGNSA. The CDR3 coding sequence is TGTGCCAGCAGCCGGACAGGGTCGACGGTAAGCTCCTACGAGCAGTACTTC. Translated: CASSRTGSTVSSYEQYF.

This rearrangement joins TRBV30 to TRBJ1-6; TRBD1 agrees at 7 bases. This CDR3 contains 18 residues. V lost 1 base, J lost 0 bases, and 9 bases stayed unmatched. Germline-derived CDR1 and CDR2 are GTSNPN and SVGIG (reference sequence). The DNA of the CDR3 is TGTGCCTGGAGTGCTTACAGGGGACCAGGCTCCTATAATTCACCCCTCCACTTT. Its protein product is CAWSAYRGPGSYNSPLHF.

This clone has a handful of counts. The V gene is TRBV7-9, the J gene TRBJ2-1; 7 bases fit TRBD1. The CDR3 is 15 amino acids. V trimming: 2 bases; J trimming: 2 bases; junction bases outside the gene matches: 3. The germline gives CDR1 SEHNR, CDR2 FQNEAQ (reference sequence). The CDR3, as DNA: TGTGCCAGCAGCTTAAAGGGGGCGGCCTACAATGAGCAGTTCTTC. Protein: CASSLKGAAYNEQFF.

J is TRBJ2-1 and V is TRBV7-9; TRBD1 matches 9 bases. Germline CDR1 SEHNR, CDR2 FQNEAQ (reference sequence). CDR3 length: 19 residues. After removal of 5 bases from V and 4 bases from J, the junction contained 18 bases not matched to a gene. The CDR3 bases are TGTGCCAGCAGCGGTGGGACAGGGTCCCCCGGAGGCTGGTACAATGAGCAGTTCTTC. It codes for CASSGGTGSPGGWYNEQFF.

J is TRBJ2-5 and V is TRBV5-1, with D possibly matching TRBD2 (5 bases). The CDR3 totals 17 residues. V lost 0 bases and J lost 7, with 22 bases in between. Germline V gene lookup returns CDR1 SGHRS and CDR2 YFSETQ. CDR3 amino acids: CASSLAEAVTLGGTQYF. The CDR3 coding sequence is TGCGCCAGCAGCTTGGCCGAGGCAGTCACCCTTGGAGGGACCCAGTACTTC.

This clone was seen more than once but under ten times. This rearrangement joins TRBV27 to TRBJ1-4; D ambiguous. There are 14 residues in the CDR3. The germline V and J ends were trimmed by 3 bases and 5 bases, with 10 bases remaining between them. In germline, CDR1 is MNHEY, CDR2 SMNVEV (reference sequence). The CDR3 loop is CASSLAEENEKLFF. The CDR3 bases are TGTGCCAGCAGTTTGGCAGAGGAGAATGAAAAACTGTTTTTT.

This chain connects TRBV9 to TRBJ2-6; D not resolved. Per germline, CDR1 SGDLS and CDR2 YYNGEE. Trimming took 4 bases from V and 2 from J, leaving 7 bases between them. The CDR3 is 14 amino acids. Here the CDR3 DNA reads TGTGCCAGCAGCCCTAAACCTGGGGCCAACGTCCTGACTTTC. Its translation: CASSPKPGANVLTF.

The V call is TRBV11-1, the J call TRBJ2-4; D could derive from TRBD1 or TRBD2 (5 bases each). This CDR3 comprises 14 residues. V shed 1 base and J shed 8 bases, with 12 bases lying between them. Germline lookup yields CDR1 SGHAT and CDR2 FQDESV (reference sequence). CDR3 in amino acids: CASSLDQGPDIQYF. DNA for the CDR3: TGTGCCAGCAGCTTAGATCAGGGACCGGACATTCAGTACTTC. The variable domain in full, completed from reference TRBV11-1 and TRBJ2-4, reads EAEVAQSPRYKITEKSQAVAFWCDPISGHATLYWYRQILGQGPELLVQFQDESVVDDSQLPKDRFSAERLKGVDSTLKIQPAELGDSAMYLCASSLDQGPDIQYFGAGTRLSVL.

The chain couples TRBV29-1 to TRBJ1-2; the match to TRBD1 covers 8 bases. The junction had 7 bases not matched to a gene; V was cut back by 6 bases and J by 7 bases. The CDR3 is 12 amino acids. Germline V gene lookup returns CDR1 SQVTM and CDR2 ANQGSEA. The CDR3 bases are TGCAGCGTCCTACAGGGGGAGGGTGGCTACACCTTC. This translates into CSVLQGEGGYTF.

Note on this clone: This same CDR3 is encoded by further DNA sequences in the sample. The genes are TRBV2 and TRBJ2-5; D might be TRBD2 (5 bases). The V end lost 2 bases, the J end lost 5 bases, and 6 bases lay between the germline ends. The CDR3 has 12 amino acids. The germline CDR1 and CDR2 sequences are SNHLY and FYNNEI. Here the CDR3 reads CASSERRETQYF. DNA of the CDR3: TGTGCCAGCAGTGAAAGGAGGGAGACCCAGTACTTC.

The rearrangement joins TRBV2 to TRBJ1-6; no definite D call. CDR1 is SNHLY, CDR2 FYNNEI, per germline. This CDR3 spans 10 amino acids. The V end was cut by 3 bases, the J end by 12 bases, with 3 bases between. The CDR3 sequence is CASSDGPLHF. CDR3 coding DNA: TGTGCCAGCAGTGATGGACCCCTCCACTTT.

Written as DNA, the CDR3 is TGCGCCAGCAGCTTGATCCAGGGATCCGAAAAACTGTTTTTT. Protein sequence: CASSLIQGSEKLFF. This chain uses TRBV5-1 with TRBJ1-4; perhaps TRBD1 as D (5 bases). V dropped 1 base and J dropped 8 bases, with 12 bases sitting between them. Per germline, CDR1 SGHRS and CDR2 YFSETQ. CDR3 length: 14 residues.